The T cell receptor beta chain under discussion was sequenced for a study of T cells in Graves' hyperthyroidism and ophthalmopathy. Findings of the study overall: The model forecast ophthalmopathy, anticipating it by a median about 6.5 months before onset. A model using 13 V-J features told ophthalmopathy apart from stable hyperthyroidism.

Germline V gene lookup returns CDR1 SGHRS and CDR2 YFSETQ. CDR3 length: 16 residues. The junction had 8 bases not matched to a gene; V was cut back by 0 bases and J by 7 bases. At least 3 on the Clinical Activity Score was recorded for ophthalmopathy patients, who also had NOSPECS grade at least 4 and duration under 3 months. Fresh peripheral blood, roughly 9.8 ml of it, supplied the PBMCs. This clonotype came up many times. What it recognizes is unknown. Amplification targeted TCR beta CDR3 regions from RNA transcripts. TCR CDR3 underwent first-round RT-PCR with the HTBI primer set. TCRdb fed the multiplex PCR reads into MiXCR, producing one record per CDR3 protein. The sample records about 55,000 distinct CDR3 sequences, roughly half being singletons.

The sample consisted of blood. The V gene is TRBV5-1, the J gene TRBJ2-1; 9 nucleotides align to TRBD1. The source is a woman aged 60-70 years with Graves' ophthalmopathy. In DNA form, the CDR3 reads TGCGCCAGCAGCTTGGGGCCGGGACAGGGCTGGAATGAGCAGTTCTTC. Amino acids: CASSLGPGQGWNEQFF. The variable domain in full, with the rest retrieved from reference TRBV5-1 and TRBJ2-1, is KAGVTQTPRYLIKTRGQQVTLSCSPISGHRSVSWYQQTPGQGLQFLFEYFSETQRNKGNFPGRFSGRQFSNSRSEMNVSTLELGDSALYLCASSLGPGQGWNEQFFGPGTRLTVL.